This entry is about one TCR beta chain. Original processing notes: Estimates of nucleated cell counts were drawn from the amplification of reference gene primers. Profiled with immunoSEQ multiplex PCR; TCRdb holds only in-frame clones, not every one. The DNA gave D and trimming, while V, J and clone size come from that table. Found here are some 110,000 clones, roughly 85% of them singletons; the top ten hold roughly 1.5%. The data were taken from a study of blood T cell repertoires in COVID-19. The overall study: The United States, Italy and Spain were the sources of the acute and convalescent COVID-19 samples. PBMCs, B-cell-depleted T cells, or T cells provided the cDNA or gDNA that made up the material.

V lost 5 bases to trimming and J lost 1 base; unmatched junction nucleotides: 7. The CDR3 extends over 16 amino acids. Germline assignment: CDR1 LNHDA and CDR2 SQIVND (reference sequence). This receptor was taken from a middle-aged man with acute or convalescent COVID-19. The specimen sequenced was peripheral blood. This chain uses TRBV19 with TRBJ1-1, with 10 nucleotides matching TRBD1. The CDR3 bases are TGTGCCAGTAGTCCCCGGGACAGGGGAAAGAACACTGAAGCTTTCTTT. Residues: CASSPRDRGKNTEAFF.